The 30 T cell receptor beta chains presented below share a single source sample, sequenced in a study of T-cell memory formation after mild COVID-19. One entry per CDR3 protein results from TCRdb running MiXCR on the 5' RACE reads. Altogether 350,000 to 400,000 distinct CDR3 sequences are present, roughly an eighth being singletons, with the ten largest covering 20% to 25%. Sequenced sample: PBMCs or a T cell subset sorted from them (not recorded which). These TCRs come from a man between 18 and 35 years old who had mild COVID-19 (a few samples of this study predate the infection). Cell type and time point are not known.

The chain joins TRBV12-3 or TRBV12-4 to TRBJ2-1; weak D call: TRBD2 (7 bases). The CDR3 totals 16 residues. The V end lost 4 bases, the J end lost 3 bases, and 16 bases lay between the germline ends. The CDR3 spells CASSSRGGHFYNEQFF. DNA of the CDR3: TGTGCCAGCAGTTCGAGGGGGGGGCACTTCTACAATGAGCAGTTCTTC.

The chain recombines TRBV19 with TRBJ1-1, with D uncertain. Deletions cut 0 bases from V and 7 bases from J, with 9 bases between. Germline V gene sequence: CDR1 LNHDA, CDR2 SQIVND (reference sequence). The CDR3 totals 13 residues. Here the CDR3 reads CASSIDRRLEAFF. The CDR3 DNA sequence: TGTGCCAGTAGTATAGATCGGAGGCTTGAAGCTTTCTTT.

This clonotype turned up a few times. The chain carries TRBV4-3 and TRBJ2-7; D might be TRBD2 (7 bases). V was shortened by 0 bases and J by 7 bases, with 10 bases between the two germline ends. The CDR3 extends over 13 amino acids. Germline-derived CDR1 and CDR2 are LGHNA and YSLEER. CDR3 bases: TGCGCCAGCAGCCAAGACGGGGGGCTAGAGCAGTACTTC. It translates to CASSQDGGLEQYF.

This sequence joins TRBV7-2 and TRBJ1-4; TRBD1 matches at 8 bases. Germline trimming cut 3 bases from V and 6 bases from J; bases unmatched to any gene: 6. This CDR3 comprises 15 residues. Germline-derived CDR1 and CDR2 are SGHTA and FQGNSA. In DNA form, the CDR3 reads TGTGCCAGCAGCTTTGCAGGGGGCGTATATGAAAAACTGTTTTTT. Protein sequence: CASSFAGGVYEKLFF.

This clonotype was detected only a few times. The chain recombines TRBV3-1 with TRBJ2-4, with 9 bases lining up with TRBD1. Germline V lookup: CDR1 LGHDT, CDR2 YNNKEL (reference sequence). The V and J ends lost 1 base and 9 bases, in that order; junction bases with no gene match: 7. The CDR3 totals 15 residues. The CDR3 DNA follows: TGTGCCAGCAGCCAAGCTGGACAGGGGATGGGCATTCAGTACTTC. Translating gives CASSQAGQGMGIQYF.

This clonotype occurred many times. The chain uses TRBV28 and TRBJ1-6; no clear D gene. Trimming cost V 4 bases and J 5 bases, with 9 bases left between them. The CDR3 loop spans 14 amino acids. The V gene's germline CDR1 is MDHEN and CDR2 SYDVKM. In DNA form, the CDR3 reads TGTGCCAGCAGTTCCCCGGGAGATAATTCACCCCTCCACTTT. Amino acid sequence: CASSSPGDNSPLHF.

This clonotype was counted a few times. The chain recombines TRBV20-1 with TRBJ2-7; D tentatively fits TRBD1 or TRBD2 (5 bases each). The CDR3 contains 13 residues. Germline CDR1 reads DFQATT; CDR2 reads SNEGSKA (reference sequence). V gave up 2 bases and J gave up 6 bases, with 14 bases separating them. The chain's CDR3 is CSARPGPLGEQYF. CDR3 sequence (DNA): TGCAGTGCTAGACCGGGACCCTTGGGCGAGCAGTACTTC.

This clonotype was recorded at least ten times. This rearrangement joins TRBV11-2 to TRBJ1-2; 9 bases align to TRBD1. This CDR3 comprises 16 residues. V shed 5 bases, J shed 4 bases, and the junction held 11 bases outside the gene matches. From germline, CDR1 is SGHAT and CDR2 FQNNGV. Written as DNA, the CDR3 is TGTGCCAGCAGCCCCTGGACAGGGGAGGACCCCTATGGCTACACCTTC. The encoded protein is CASSPWTGEDPYGYTF.

The gene calls are TRBV27 and TRBJ2-7; D tentatively reads TRBD1 or TRBD2 (5 bases each). V lost 2 bases to trimming and J lost 4 bases, with 18 bases between them. Looked up from germline, CDR1 is MNHEY and CDR2 is SMNVEV (reference sequence). CDR3 length equals 16 residues. CDR3 region: CASSLDGTAGLYEQYF. The CDR3 region has the DNA TGTGCCAGCAGTTTAGATGGGACGGCAGGGTTATACGAGCAGTACTTC.

The J gene is TRBJ2-5, the V gene TRBV11-3; no clear D gene. Trimming took 3 bases from V and 5 from J, leaving 7 bases between them. The CDR3 has 12 amino acids. The germline gives CDR1 SGHNT, CDR2 YENEEA. The CDR3 is CASSFADETQYF. DNA for the CDR3: TGTGCCAGCAGCTTCGCTGATGAGACCCAGTACTTC. Full variable domain (rest looked up from reference TRBV11-3 and TRBJ2-5): EAGVVQSPRYKIIEKKQPVAFWCNPISGHNTLYWYLQNLGQGPELLIRYENEEAVDDSQLPKDRFSAERLKGVDSTLKIQPAELGDSAVYLCASSFADETQYFGPGTRLLVL.

This clonotype was seen ten or more times. This sequence joins TRBV5-1 and TRBJ1-1; tentative D call: TRBD1 (6 bases). Trimming cost V 7 bases and J 1 base, with 14 bases left between them. The CDR3 consists of 14 residues. Germline V gene sequence: CDR1 SGHRS, CDR2 YFSETQ. CDR3 coding DNA: TGCGCCAGCGGACCTGACAGGACGAACACTGAAGCTTTCTTT. It encodes CASGPDRTNTEAFF. Supplemented by reference TRBV5-1 and TRBJ1-1, the full variable domain reads KAGVTQTPRYLIKTRGQQVTLSCSPISGHRSVSWYQQTPGQGLQFLFEYFSETQRNKGNFPGRFSGRQFSNSRSEMNVSTLELGDSALYLCASGPDRTNTEAFFGQGTRLTVV.

In this sample, this clonotype turned up a few times. The J gene is TRBJ1-5, the V gene TRBV6-2 or TRBV6-3; D uncertain. The germline CDR1 and CDR2 sequences are MNHEY and SVGEGT. Trimming stripped 5 bases from V and 0 bases from J, with 8 bases between. The CDR3 is made up of 14 amino acids. The CDR3 DNA reads TGTGCCAGCAGTAGGGCAGGTAGCAATCAGCCCCAGCATTTT. This sequence encodes CASSRAGSNQPQHF.

This clonotype was found a few times. The chain couples TRBV12-3 or TRBV12-4 to TRBJ2-1; D could derive from TRBD1 or TRBD2 (5 bases each). V was clipped by 3 bases and J by 5 bases, with 11 bases between them. The CDR3 sequence is 14 residues long. DNA for the CDR3: TGTGCCAGCAGTTTCTCCGGGGCTGACAATGAGCAGTTCTTC. Translating it yields CASSFSGADNEQFF.

This clonotype was recorded many times. The rearrangement uses TRBV5-1 and TRBJ2-5, with D perhaps TRBD1 (6 bases). V lost 4 bases and J 4 bases, leaving 14 bases between the germline ends. The CDR3 totals 14 residues. Germline CDR1 is SGHRS and CDR2 is YFSETQ. The CDR3 region has the DNA TGCGCCAGCAGCCTAAAACAGGGAAGAGAGACCCAGTACTTC. It codes for CASSLKQGRETQYF.

The chain joins TRBV5-1 to TRBJ1-6; D gene uncertain. V lost 0 bases and J 7 bases, leaving 11 bases between the germline ends. Germline CDR1 reads SGHRS; CDR2 reads YFSETQ. The CDR3 extends over 15 amino acids. DNA of the CDR3: TGCGCCAGCAGCTTGGACACTCCCGCAAATTCACCCCTCCACTTT. Its protein is CASSLDTPANSPLHF.

The genes are TRBV7-2 and TRBJ2-2; D may be TRBD1 (5 bases). From germline, CDR1 is SGHTA and CDR2 FQGNSA. The CDR3 extends over 14 amino acids. The V and J ends lost 6 bases and 6 bases respectively, with 14 bases between them. CDR3 DNA sequence: TGTGCCAGCAGAAACCAGGGATCTCCCGGGGAGCTGTTTTTT. Translated: CASRNQGSPGELFF. The full variable domain, its missing parts supplied by reference TRBV7-2 and TRBJ2-2, is GAGVSQSPSNKVTEKGKDVELRCDPISGHTALYWYRQSLGQGLEFLIYFQGNSAPDKSGLPSDRFSAERTGGSVSTLTIQRTQQEDSAVYLCASRNQGSPGELFFGEGSRLTVL.

This clonotype was seen a handful of times. V and J are TRBV29-1 and TRBJ2-3; D may correspond to TRBD1 or TRBD2 (6 bases each). CDR3 length: 13 residues. V lost 7 bases and J lost 6, with 17 bases in between. CDR1 is SQVTM, CDR2 ANQGSEA, per germline. The CDR3 here is CSGGVQGGDTQYF. For the CDR3, the DNA is TGCAGCGGCGGGGTACAGGGAGGTGATACGCAGTATTTT.

V is TRBV13 and J is TRBJ2-7; D possibly matches TRBD1 or TRBD2 (5 bases each). The CDR3 sequence is 14 residues long. Trimming removed 5 bases at V and 8 bases at J, with 19 bases between. From germline, CDR1 is PRHDT and CDR2 FYEKMQ (reference sequence). The CDR3 loop reads CASSLPGRSLKQYF. The CDR3 DNA follows: TGTGCCAGCAGCCTCCCGGGACGGAGTTTGAAGCAGTACTTC. Supplemented by reference TRBV13 and TRBJ2-7, the full variable domain reads AAGVIQSPRHLIKEKRETATLKCYPIPRHDTVYWYQQGPGQDPQFLISFYEKMQSDKGSIPDRFSAQQFSDYHSELNMSSLELGDSALYFCASSLPGRSLKQYFGPGTRLTVT.

This clonotype was counted a few times. The chain combines TRBV20-1 with TRBJ1-1; TRBD1 is a possible D gene (6 bases). Per the germline V gene, CDR1 is DFQATT and CDR2 is SNEGSKA (reference sequence). This CDR3 spans 13 amino acids. In nucleotides, the CDR3 is TGCAGCCACCCGGGACAACCAAACACTGAAGCTTTCTTT. This translates into CSHPGQPNTEAFF.

The CDR3 loop reads CASSQSLPSSAIIQYF. The CDR3 DNA reads as TGCGCCAGCAGCCAGAGTCTCCCCAGTTCGGCTATCATTCAGTACTTC. The genes are TRBV4-3 and TRBJ2-4; D call uncertain. V was trimmed by 3 bases and J by 9 bases, leaving 21 bases between them. From germline, CDR1 is LGHNA and CDR2 YSLEER. This CDR3 contains 16 residues.

In its sample, this clonotype was seen a few times. The chain couples TRBV12-3 or TRBV12-4 to TRBJ1-2, with D unresolved. The CDR3 spans 15 residues. Trimming pared 7 bases from V and 5 bases from J, leaving 20 bases between. CDR3 loop: CASTHQRKGPYGYTF. The CDR3 nucleotides are TGTGCCAGCACCCACCAGAGGAAAGGCCCTTATGGCTACACCTTC.

The rearrangement links TRBV4-3 to TRBJ2-1; 7 bases match TRBD2. Germline V gives CDR1 LGHNA, CDR2 YSLEER. This CDR3 is built from 15 residues. After removal of 4 bases from V and 2 bases from J, the junction contained 5 bases not matched to a gene. The CDR3 coding sequence is TGCGCCAGCAGCCCCTCTCGGGGGGCCTACAATGAGCAGTTCTTC. This sequence encodes CASSPSRGAYNEQFF.

This clonotype was detected only a few times. This rearrangement joins TRBV6-2 or TRBV6-3 to TRBJ2-5; 8 bases align to TRBD1. V lost 5 bases, J lost 5 bases, and 13 bases stayed unmatched. Germline CDR1 reads MNHEY; CDR2 reads SVGEGT. The CDR3 covers 16 residues. CDR3 amino acids: CASSPRTGMGGETQYF. The CDR3 bases are TGTGCCAGCAGTCCCCGGACAGGGATGGGTGGGGAGACCCAGTACTTC.

This clonotype was seen many times. This sequence joins TRBV5-1 and TRBJ2-3; TRBD2 aligns across 8 bases. With 0 bases clipped from V and 2 bases from J, the junction kept 5 bases outside the gene matches. Germline V lookup: CDR1 SGHRS, CDR2 YFSETQ. There are 16 residues in the CDR3. CDR3 amino acids: CASSLGRGAYTDTQYF. In DNA form, the CDR3 reads TGCGCCAGCAGCTTGGGGCGGGGGGCCTACACAGATACGCAGTATTTT.

This clonotype turned up a few times. The rearrangement joins TRBV7-3 to TRBJ2-5; TRBD2 agrees at 9 bases. V dropped 3 bases and J dropped 1; count of bases not matched to a gene: 6. Germline values: CDR1 SGHTA, CDR2 FQGTGA. The CDR3 has 16 amino acids. Here the CDR3 reads CASSLGSGGPQETQYF. The CDR3, as DNA: TGTGCCAGCAGCTTGGGTAGCGGGGGACCCCAAGAGACCCAGTACTTC. Full variable domain (outside the CDR3, taken from reference TRBV7-3 and TRBJ2-5): GAGVSQTPSNKVTEKGKYVELRCDPISGHTALYWYRQSLGQGPEFLIYFQGTGAADDSGLPNDRFFAVRPEGSVSTLKIQRTERGDSAVYLCASSLGSGGPQETQYFGPGTRLLVL.

The rearrangement uses TRBV29-1 and TRBJ1-1; D call uncertain. V lost 4 bases and J 1 base, leaving 10 bases between the germline ends. The CDR3 totals 13 residues. The germline V gene encodes CDR1 SQVTM and CDR2 ANQGSEA. In DNA form, the CDR3 reads TGCAGCGTTGCCGGGCGGCAGAACACTGAAGCTTTCTTT. It is translated as CSVAGRQNTEAFF.

The table lists this clonotype with a few counts. The chain couples TRBV7-2 to TRBJ1-1, with a possible D match to TRBD1 (6 bases). Germline V gene lookup returns CDR1 SGHTA and CDR2 FQGNSA. The V end was cut by 5 bases, the J end by 5 bases, with 18 bases between. This CDR3 is built from 15 residues. The CDR3, as DNA: TGTGCCAGCAGCATACAGGGCCTTCGGGGTACTGAAGCTTTCTTT. Encoded protein: CASSIQGLRGTEAFF.

The sample holds many counts of this clonotype. The chain couples TRBV7-2 to TRBJ2-4; 11 bases agree with TRBD2. Unmatched junction bases numbered 7, after V lost 5 bases and J lost 7 bases. Germline V gene lookup returns CDR1 SGHTA and CDR2 FQGNSA. There are 15 residues in the CDR3. The CDR3 bases are TGTGCCAGCAGCCCAAGACTAGCGGGGTATAACATTCAGTACTTC. Translated, it gives CASSPRLAGYNIQYF.

This clonotype was observed a handful of times. V and J are TRBV5-1 and TRBJ1-4; 9 bases fit TRBD1. V dropped 0 bases and J dropped 7; count of bases not matched to a gene: 4. There are 15 residues in the CDR3. Germline assignment: CDR1 SGHRS and CDR2 YFSETQ. CDR3 bases: TGCGCCAGCAGCTTGGGTACAGGGGGCGGTGAAAAACTGTTTTTT. Translation: CASSLGTGGGEKLFF.

This chain links TRBV12-3 or TRBV12-4 with TRBJ2-1; TRBD1 or TRBD2 may be the D gene (5 bases each). V lost 6 bases to trimming and J lost 8 bases, with 11 bases between them. The CDR3 covers 12 residues. The CDR3 reads CASRLEGHEQFF. As DNA, the CDR3 is TGTGCCAGCAGACTAGAGGGGCATGAGCAGTTCTTC.